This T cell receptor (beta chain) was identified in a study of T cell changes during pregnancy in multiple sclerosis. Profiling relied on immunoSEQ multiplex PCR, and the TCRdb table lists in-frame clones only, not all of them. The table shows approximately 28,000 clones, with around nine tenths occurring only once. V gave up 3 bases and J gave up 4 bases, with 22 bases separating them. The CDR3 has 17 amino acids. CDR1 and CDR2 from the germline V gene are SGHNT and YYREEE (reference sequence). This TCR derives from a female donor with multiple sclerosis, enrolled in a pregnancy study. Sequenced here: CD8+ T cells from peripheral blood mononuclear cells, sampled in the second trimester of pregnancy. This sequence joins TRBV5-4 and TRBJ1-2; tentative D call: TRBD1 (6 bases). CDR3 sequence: CASSSPISGTTGYGYTF. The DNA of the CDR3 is TGTGCCAGCAGCTCTCCCATTTCCGGGACAACGGGCTATGGCTACACCTTC.